The 25 T cell receptor beta chains below were found in one sample sequenced in a study of blood T cell repertoires in COVID-19. Assay: immunoSEQ multiplex PCR; the TCRdb copy retains only in-frame clones and omits some. The top ten hold approximately 8% of the sample, which has about 480,000 clones, about nine tenths seen once. The sequenced sample was PBMCs or T cells enriched from blood (not recorded which). The receptors derive from a woman aged 55-70 years who had recovered from COVID-19.

V gene TRBV18 combines with J gene TRBJ1-2; TRBD1 matches 8 bases. Germline V gives CDR1 KGHSH, CDR2 LQKENI. Germline trimming cut 2 bases from V and 7 bases from J; bases unmatched to any gene: 9. The length of the CDR3 is 15 residues. The CDR3 protein is CASSPLAGGSGGYTF. The CDR3 bases are TGTGCCAGCTCACCATTGGCAGGGGGCAGTGGTGGCTACACCTTC.

The chain combines TRBV6-5 with TRBJ1-5, with D perhaps matching TRBD1 (6 bases). This CDR3 spans 13 amino acids. CDR1 and CDR2 from the germline V gene are MNHEY and SVGAGI. V was pared by 6 bases and J by 8 bases, with 14 bases between. The CDR3 coding sequence is TGTGCCAGCAGGAAGGGGGTTCGGGAGCCCCAGCATTTT. Translation: CASRKGVREPQHF.

With regard to this clone: Other DNA sequences within the sample encode an identical CDR3. V usage is TRBV4-1 and J usage is TRBJ1-1; tentatively, D is TRBD1 (5 bases). The CDR3 is 13 residues long. Per the germline V gene, CDR1 is MGHRA and CDR2 is YSYEKL. V lost 6 bases to trimming and J lost 2 bases, with 10 bases between them. CDR3 bases: TGCGCCAGCAGTAGCGGGGGTAACACTGAAGCTTTCTTT. This translates into CASSSGGNTEAFF.

This chain links TRBV27 with TRBJ1-6, with unresolved D. CDR3 length equals 13 residues. Germline CDR1 is MNHEY and CDR2 is SMNVEV (reference sequence). Trimming pared 4 bases from V and 11 bases from J, leaving 12 bases between. The CDR3 sequence: CASSWRRLTPLHF. CDR3 coding DNA: TGTGCCAGCAGTTGGAGGAGGCTAACACCCCTCCACTTT.

In its sample, this clone was seen a few times. This chain uses TRBV2 with TRBJ1-6; 9 bases align to TRBD1. CDR1 is SNHLY and CDR2 is FYNNEI in the germline V gene. This CDR3 region has 14 residues. Trimming at V came to 2 bases and at J to 10 bases, leaving 3 bases not matched to a gene. The CDR3 region is CASSETGGKSPLHF. DNA of the CDR3: TGTGCCAGCAGTGAAACAGGGGGCAAATCACCCCTCCACTTT. The entire variable domain, with the rest obtained from reference TRBV2 and TRBJ1-6, is as follows: EPEVTQTPSHQVTQMGQEVILRCVPISNHLYFYWYRQILGQKVEFLVSFYNNEISEKSEIFDDQFSVERPDGSNFTLKIRSTKLEDSAMYFCASSETGGKSPLHFGNGTRLTVT.

V gene TRBV5-1 combines with J gene TRBJ2-6; possible D gene TRBD1, 6 bases. With 0 bases removed from V and 4 bases from J, the gap between germline ends came to 14 bases. Per germline, CDR1 SGHRS and CDR2 YFSETQ. The CDR3 runs 17 residues. CDR3 residues: CASSLGTVKTGANVLTF. CDR3 bases: TGCGCCAGCAGCTTGGGGACAGTCAAAACCGGGGCCAACGTCCTGACTTTC. The full variable domain, with the rest looked up from reference TRBV5-1 and TRBJ2-6, is KAGVTQTPRYLIKTRGQQVTLSCSPISGHRSVSWYQQTPGQGLQFLFEYFSETQRNKGNFPGRFSGRQFSNSRSEMNVSTLELGDSALYLCASSLGTVKTGANVLTFGAGSRLTVL.

The chain links TRBV5-1 to TRBJ1-5, with 9 nucleotides matching TRBD1. In germline, CDR1 is SGHRS, CDR2 YFSETQ. With 3 bases clipped from V and 4 bases from J, the junction kept 5 bases outside the gene matches. This CDR3 is 15 amino acids long. The CDR3 region has the DNA TGCGCCAGCAGCTACAACAGGGGGCAAAATCAGCCCCAGCATTTT. This translates into CASSYNRGQNQPQHF.

The CDR3 nucleotides read TGTGCCAGCAGCTTGTACAGCAGCTCTGGAAACACCATATATTTT. Its protein is CASSLYSSSGNTIYF. V gene TRBV5-6 combines with J gene TRBJ1-3; D gene unclear. CDR1 is SGHDT, CDR2 YYEEEE, per germline. Trimming shortened V by 1 base and J by 0 bases, and 8 bases separated the two germline ends. The CDR3 totals 15 residues.

The V and J genes are TRBV19 and TRBJ2-1, with TRBD1 matching 10 bases. V lost 5 bases to trimming and J lost 1 base; unmatched junction nucleotides: 8. The CDR3 covers 17 residues. Per the germline V gene, CDR1 is LNHDA and CDR2 is SQIVND (reference sequence). The CDR3 loop is CASSPRDRGPSYNEQFF. CDR3 coding DNA: TGTGCCAGTAGTCCCCGGGACAGGGGTCCATCCTACAATGAGCAGTTCTTC. Full variable domain (rest looked up from reference TRBV19 and TRBJ2-1): DGGITQSPKYLFRKEGQNVTLSCEQNLNHDAMYWYRQDPGQGLRLIYYSQIVNDFQKGDIAEGYSVSREKKESFPLTVTSAQKNPTAFYLCASSPRDRGPSYNEQFFGPGTRLTVL.

The chain is built from TRBV2 and TRBJ2-1; TRBD2 is a possible D gene (5 bases). There are 14 residues in the CDR3. Looked up from germline, CDR1 is SNHLY and CDR2 is FYNNEI. Trimming removed 6 bases at V and 4 bases at J, with 13 bases between. The CDR3 sequence is CASRRAGPYNEQFF. In nucleotides, the CDR3 is TGTGCCAGCAGGCGGGCGGGCCCGTACAATGAGCAGTTCTTC.

The rearrangement uses TRBV7-2 and TRBJ1-1, with 7 bases aligning to TRBD1. V was clipped by 4 bases and J by 4 bases; unmatched bases: 3. Germline CDR1 reads SGHTA; CDR2 reads FQGNSA. The CDR3 is made up of 13 amino acids. In nucleotides, the CDR3 is TGTGCCAGCAGCTCTAACAGGGGCACTGAAGCTTTCTTT. Translation gives CASSSNRGTEAFF.

The rearrangement joins TRBV13 to TRBJ2-7; 11 bases match TRBD2. The V and J ends lost 5 bases and 4 bases, in that order; junction bases with no gene match: 4. Germline V gives CDR1 PRHDT, CDR2 FYEKMQ (reference sequence). The CDR3 sequence is 14 residues long. The CDR3 region has the DNA TGTGCCAGCAGCGCCGGGACTAGCGGATACGAGCAGTACTTC. Protein product: CASSAGTSGYEQYF. The full variable domain, with the rest looked up from reference TRBV13 and TRBJ2-7, is AAGVIQSPRHLIKEKRETATLKCYPIPRHDTVYWYQQGPGQDPQFLISFYEKMQSDKGSIPDRFSAQQFSDYHSELNMSSLELGDSALYFCASSAGTSGYEQYFGPGTRLTVT.

The count of this clone is one. This chain joins TRBV29-1 and TRBJ2-7; 7 bases map to TRBD2. Germline CDR1 SQVTM, CDR2 ANQGSEA. V shed 0 bases, J shed 0 bases, and the junction held 5 bases outside the gene matches. This CDR3 is 15 amino acids long. The CDR3 DNA is TGCAGCGTTGAAGATCTGGGGGGGGACTCCTACGAGCAGTACTTC. This sequence encodes CSVEDLGGDSYEQYF.

About this clone itself: Its ends do not fully match the called genes, so a read error is possible. The chain employs TRBV14 and TRBJ1-4; 8 nucleotides match TRBD1. Looked up from germline, CDR1 is SGHDN and CDR2 is FVKESK. The CDR3 runs to 10 residues. Here the CDR3 DNA reads TGTGCCAGCAGCCAAGGGGACAGGTCTTTT. Protein sequence: CASSQGDRSF.

This sequence joins TRBV2 and TRBJ2-3; TRBD2 is a possible D gene (5 bases). V lost 5 bases, J lost 2 bases, and 14 bases lay in between. Per the germline V gene, CDR1 is SNHLY and CDR2 is FYNNEI. This CDR3 region has 15 residues. The CDR3 DNA follows: TGTGCCAGCAGTCTGACTATCCTCTACACAGATACGCAGTATTTT. This gives the protein CASSLTILYTDTQYF.

The chain has TRBV12-3 or TRBV12-4 and TRBJ2-7; TRBD1 matches 7 bases. This CDR3 is built from 13 residues. V was pared by 6 bases and J by 5 bases, with 7 bases of the junction left unmatched. CDR3 sequence (DNA): TGTGCCAGCAGCCAGGGGGACGGAAACGAGCAGTACTTC. Translating it yields CASSQGDGNEQYF.

This clone was observed a single time. The chain has TRBV29-1 and TRBJ1-2, with a possible D match to TRBD1 (5 bases). CDR1 is SQVTM and CDR2 is ANQGSEA in the germline V gene. The length of the CDR3 is 12 residues. Trimming stripped 1 base from V and 4 bases from J, with 7 bases between. CDR3: CSVEGGFYGYTF. CDR3 nucleotides: TGCAGCGTTGAAGGGGGCTTCTATGGCTACACCTTC.

The chain uses TRBV12-5 and TRBJ1-5, with D unresolved. This CDR3 region has 15 residues. The germline CDR1 and CDR2 sequences are LGHNT and FRNRAP. V lost 7 bases, J lost 0 bases, and 13 bases lay in between. Written as DNA, the CDR3 is TGTGCTAGTGCCCCATATACGGGTAGCAATCAGCCCCAGCATTTT. Protein sequence: CASAPYTGSNQPQHF.

This chain uses TRBV11-2 with TRBJ2-3, with 10 bases aligning to TRBD2. The germline V gene encodes CDR1 SGHAT and CDR2 FQNNGV. This CDR3 is built from 16 residues. With 5 bases clipped from V and 2 bases from J, the junction kept 7 bases outside the gene matches. The DNA for the CDR3 is TGTGCCAGCAGCCCTTGGACTAGCGGACCCACAGATACGCAGTATTTT. Residues: CASSPWTSGPTDTQYF.

This clone was seen a single time. This sequence joins TRBV7-2 and TRBJ2-6; a weak D match, TRBD2 (5 bases). CDR3 length: 16 amino acids. Germline values: CDR1 SGHTA, CDR2 FQGNSA. Deletions cut 5 bases from V and 0 bases from J, with 11 bases between. Here the CDR3 reads CASSPWLASGANVLTF. The CDR3 DNA reads TGTGCCAGCAGCCCCTGGCTAGCCTCTGGGGCCAACGTCCTGACTTTC.

The chain uses TRBV4-2 and TRBJ2-2; D is undetermined. The germline gives CDR1 LGHNA, CDR2 YNFKEQ. V was clipped by 4 bases and J by 4 bases, with 7 bases between them. The CDR3 runs to 13 residues. The CDR3 coding sequence is TGTGCCAGCAGCCCCCCAGTCACCGGGGAGCTGTTTTTT. Translation: CASSPPVTGELFF.

J is TRBJ2-2 and V is TRBV27; D uncertain. Germline CDR1 MNHEY, CDR2 SMNVEV (reference sequence). The CDR3 length is 15 residues. The V and J ends lost 2 bases and 0 bases respectively, with 7 bases between them. CDR3 sequence reads: CASSLRSSNTGELFF. Written as DNA, the CDR3 is TGTGCCAGCAGTTTAAGGAGTTCGAACACCGGGGAGCTGTTTTTT.

Worth noting for this clone: The same CDR3 is also encoded by other DNA sequences in this sample. This chain joins TRBV5-1 and TRBJ1-3; weak D call: TRBD1 (5 bases). The germline gives CDR1 SGHRS, CDR2 YFSETQ. The CDR3 is 15 amino acids. V lost 0 bases and J lost 5, with 12 bases in between. CDR3 residues: CASSLAGQGRNTIYF. As DNA, the CDR3 is TGCGCCAGCAGCTTGGCCGGGCAGGGCAGAAACACCATATATTTT.

The rearrangement links TRBV19 to TRBJ1-2; weak D call: TRBD1 (6 bases). The CDR3 loop spans 15 amino acids. V dropped 3 bases and J dropped 4 bases, with 15 bases sitting between them. Germline V lookup: CDR1 LNHDA, CDR2 SQIVND (reference sequence). CDR3 residues: CASSIGQRPLYGYTF. CDR3 DNA: TGTGCCAGTAGTATTGGACAGAGACCCCTCTATGGCTACACCTTC. The complete variable domain, with remaining parts taken from reference TRBV19 and TRBJ1-2, reads DGGITQSPKYLFRKEGQNVTLSCEQNLNHDAMYWYRQDPGQGLRLIYYSQIVNDFQKGDIAEGYSVSREKKESFPLTVTSAQKNPTAFYLCASSIGQRPLYGYTFGSGTRLTVV.

The chain links TRBV21-1 to TRBJ1-1; the table calls TRBD1, which could not be checked here. TRBV21-1 is a recognized pseudogene. The CDR3 contains 14 residues. CDR3 protein: CASSLQGLVSEAFF. CDR3 nucleotides: TGTGCCAGCAGCCTGCAGGGGCTCGTGTCTGAAGCTTTCTTT.